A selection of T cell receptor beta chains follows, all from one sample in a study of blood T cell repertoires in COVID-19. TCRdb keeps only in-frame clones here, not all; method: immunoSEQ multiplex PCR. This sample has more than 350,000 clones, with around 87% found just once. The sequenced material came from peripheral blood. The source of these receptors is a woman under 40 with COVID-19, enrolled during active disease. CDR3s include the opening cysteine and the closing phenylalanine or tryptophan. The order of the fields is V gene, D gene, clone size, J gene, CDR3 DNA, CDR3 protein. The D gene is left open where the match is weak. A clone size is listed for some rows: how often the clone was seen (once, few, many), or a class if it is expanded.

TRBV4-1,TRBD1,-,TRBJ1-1,TGCGCCAGCAGCCAGGGGACAGGGGGGGAGAACACTGAAGCTTTCTTT,CASSQGTGGENTEAFF
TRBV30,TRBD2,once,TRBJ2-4,TGTGCCTGGAGTCCCGGGAGGGCCAAAAACATTCAGTACTTC,CAWSPGRAKNIQYF
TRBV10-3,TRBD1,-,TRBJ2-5,TGTGCCATCAGTAGGGGACAGGGGGTCGAGACCCAGTACTTC,CAISRGQGVETQYF
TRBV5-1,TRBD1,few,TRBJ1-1,TGCGCCAGCAGCTGGCACAGGGGAACGAGCACTGAAGCTTTCTTT,CASSWHRGTSTEAFF
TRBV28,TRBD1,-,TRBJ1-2,TGTGCCAGCAGTTTCCCACGGACAGGGGACTATGGCTACACCTTC,CASSFPRTGDYGYTF
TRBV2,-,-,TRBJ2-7,TGTGCCAGCAGTGTGCGACAGGTGGTTAGCTACGAGCAGTACTTC,CASSVRQVVSYEQYF
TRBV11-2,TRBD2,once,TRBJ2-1,TGTGCCAGCAGCTTACTCTCTAGCGGATGGGAGCAGTTCTTC,CASSLLSSGWEQFF
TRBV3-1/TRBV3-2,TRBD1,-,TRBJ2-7,TGTGCCAGCAGCCAAGGTGGGACAGGCTCCTACGAGCAGTACTTC,CASSQGGTGSYEQYF
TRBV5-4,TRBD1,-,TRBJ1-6,TGTGCCAGCAGCTTCCAGGGGGCGAATAATTCACCCCTCCACTTT,CASSFQGANNSPLHF
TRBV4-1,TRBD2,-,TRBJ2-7,TGCGCCAGCAGCCCCGGACTAGCGGGAGTATCGTACGAGCAGTACTTC,CASSPGLAGVSYEQYF
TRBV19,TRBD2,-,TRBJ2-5,TGTGCCAGTAGTATGGGGGGGTGGCAAGAGACCCAGTACTTC,CASSMGGWQETQYF
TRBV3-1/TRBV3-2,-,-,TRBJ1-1,TGTGCCAGCAGCCACCTGGGGGGGACTGAAGCTTTCTTT,CASSHLGGTEAFF
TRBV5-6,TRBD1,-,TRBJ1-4,TGTGCCAGCAGCTTGGGGGGACAGGGCGGAGAAAAACTGTTTTTT,CASSLGGQGGEKLFF
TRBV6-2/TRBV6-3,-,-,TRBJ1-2,TGTGCCAGCAGTTTACCGCTTAGCTATGGCTACACCTTC,CASSLPLSYGYTF
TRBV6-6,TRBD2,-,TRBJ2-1,TGTGCCAGCAGTTTGACTAGCGGTACCTCCTACAATGAGCAGTTCTTC,CASSLTSGTSYNEQFF
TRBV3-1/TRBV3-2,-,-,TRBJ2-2,TGTGCCAGCAGCCAATCAGACACCGGGGAGCTGTTTTTT,CASSQSDTGELFF
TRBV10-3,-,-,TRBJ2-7,TGTGCCATCAGTGCTTTTTCGGAGGGGCCTGCCCGCGAGCAGTACTTC,CAISAFSEGPAREQYF
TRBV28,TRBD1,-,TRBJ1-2,TGTGCCAGCAGTTTACCCCAGGGGGCCAGTGGCTACACCTTC,CASSLPQGASGYTF
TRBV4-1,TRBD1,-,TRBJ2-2,TGCGCCAGCAGCCAGGACAGGGGGTTCTATAGGGAGCTGTTTTTT,CASSQDRGFYRELFF
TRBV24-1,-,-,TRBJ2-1,TGTGCCACCAGTGCCCCGCGGCCATACAATGAGCAGTTCTTC,CATSAPRPYNEQFF
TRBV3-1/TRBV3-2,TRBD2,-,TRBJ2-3,TGTGCCAGCAGCCAAGCCAGCGGGAGTGGGGATACGCAGTATTTT,CASSQASGSGDTQYF
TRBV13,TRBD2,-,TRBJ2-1,TGTGCCAGCAGCTTCAGCGGGAGGGCCCTCAATGAGCAGTTCTTC,CASSFSGRALNEQFF
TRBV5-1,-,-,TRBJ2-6,TGCGCCAGCACCCCGTTCTCTGGGGCCAACGTCCTGACTTTC,CASTPFSGANVLTF
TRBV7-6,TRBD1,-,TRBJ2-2,TGTGCCAGCAGCCCGAGGGACAGGCTGGAGACCGGGGAGCTGTTTTTT,CASSPRDRLETGELFF
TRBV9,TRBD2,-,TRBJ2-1,TGTGCCAGCAGCGTTGGACTAGCGGATTACAATGAGCAGTTCTTC,CASSVGLADYNEQFF
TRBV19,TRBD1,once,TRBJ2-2,TGTGCCTCTTGGGACAGGGGAATCACCGGGGAGCTGTTTTTT,CASWDRGITGELFF
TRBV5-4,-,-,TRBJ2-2,TGTGCCAGCAGCTTGCGAAGCTTTGGGGAGCTGTTTTTT,CASSLRSFGELFF
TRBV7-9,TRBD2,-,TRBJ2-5,TGTGCCAGCAGCTTAGTGGGACTAGCGGGAGCCAGGGAGACCCAGTACTTC,CASSLVGLAGARETQYF
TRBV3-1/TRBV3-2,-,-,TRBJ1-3,TGTGCCAGCAGTCAAAGGGGTGGCGACTCTGGAAACACCATATATTTT,CASSQRGGDSGNTIYF
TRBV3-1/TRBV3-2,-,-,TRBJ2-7,TGTGCCAGCAGCCAAGGACTTGAGCAGTACTTC,CASSQGLEQYF
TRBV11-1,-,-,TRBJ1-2,TGTGCCAGCAGCTACGGCCAGGGGAAGAACTATGGCTACACCTTC,CASSYGQGKNYGYTF
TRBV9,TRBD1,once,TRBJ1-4,TGTGCCAGCAACTTGGGACAGTTTAATGAAAAACTGTTTTTT,CASNLGQFNEKLFF
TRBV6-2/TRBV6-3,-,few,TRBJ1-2,TGTGCCAGCAGCGAACAGGCTTCAAACTATGGCTACACCTTC,CASSEQASNYGYTF
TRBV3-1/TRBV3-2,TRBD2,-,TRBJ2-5,TGTGCCAGCAGCCAACTGACTAGCGGGACTGAGACCCAGTACTTC,CASSQLTSGTETQYF
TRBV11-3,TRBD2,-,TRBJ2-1,TGTGCCAGCAGCCACGGTAGCGGGAGCGACAATGAGCAGTTCTTC,CASSHGSGSDNEQFF
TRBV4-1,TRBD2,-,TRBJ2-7,TGCGCCAGCAGCCACTCGGGGGGTTTTTCCTACGAGCAGTACTTC,CASSHSGGFSYEQYF
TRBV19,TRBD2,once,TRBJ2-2,TGTGCCAGTAGTATAATTCTCGGACTAGCGGGAGGAGGTGGGGAGCTGTTTTTT,CASSIILGLAGGGGELFF
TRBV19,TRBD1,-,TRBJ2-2,TGTGCCAGTAGTATAAGGGGGCTGGGCAATTCAGCCGGGGAGCTGTTTTTT,CASSIRGLGNSAGELFF
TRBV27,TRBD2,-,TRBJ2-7,TGTGCCAGCAGTTTAGCGACTAGCGGGTTCTACGAGCAGTACTTC,CASSLATSGFYEQYF
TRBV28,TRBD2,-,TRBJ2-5,TGTGCCAGCAGTCCGTCTGGCGGGAGGGTAGAGACCCAGTACTTC,CASSPSGGRVETQYF